This T cell receptor beta chain derives from a study of blood T cells in healthy people across ages. The count of this clonotype is one. The antigen remains undetermined. Overall study findings and caveats: Both higher diversity and more naive CD4+ cells marked long-lived donors when set against aged donors. Roughly linearly, TCR beta diversity per million T cells fell as age increased.

Next came a second PCR, run for about 6 to 12 cycles, which used a sample-barcoded 5' primer along with a J-beta primer mix. TCRdb ran MiXCR on the 5' RACE reads and lists one entry per CDR3 protein. This table holds over 600,000 distinct CDR3 sequences, less than 45% found once. This receptor was identified in an older man in good health. Material: blood.

This CDR3 reads CASSPIGTTRELFF. The CDR3 bases are TGTGCCAGCAGTCCGATCGGGACCACAAGGGAGCTGTTTTTT. The chain carries TRBV28 and TRBJ2-2, with D perhaps being TRBD1 or TRBD2 (5 bases each). V was clipped by 5 bases and J by 9 bases, with 16 bases between them. The CDR3 has 14 residues. The germline CDR1 and CDR2 sequences are MDHEN and SYDVKM.